The clone carrying this TCR beta chain showed up just once. Its antigen is currently unknown. Chemo-refractory metastatic non-small-cell lung cancer patients underwent focal radiation alongside CTLA-4 blockade with ipilimumab. These data belong to a study of radiotherapy plus CTLA-4 blockade in lung cancer. Overall study context: Objective response was observed in about 19% of patients, and disease control in roughly 31%.

Germline values: CDR1 SGHVS, CDR2 FQNEAQ. This CDR3 spans 15 amino acids. V was pared by 0 bases and J by 1 base, with 8 bases between. Regarding the study as a whole: Clones of tumor-derived TCRs expanded in blood after radiotherapy plus ipilimumab. Reports state that early shifts in blood T cell clones, with interferon-beta, best predicted response.

Repertoires were generated with immunoSEQ multiplex PCR, while TCRdb's copy carries only in-frame clones and drops some. The table includes more than 90,000 clones, around 88% detected once. This receptor was identified in a human donor with non-small cell lung cancer that progressed on radiotherapy plus ipilimumab. The sample here was peripheral blood, taken from a patient treated with radiotherapy plus ipilimumab. This chain connects TRBV7-8 to TRBJ2-3; TRBD2 might be the D (5 bases). CDR3 coding DNA: TGTGCCAGCAGCTTAGCTAGCGCCCGCACAGATACGCAGTATTTT. As protein: CASSLASARTDTQYF.